Below are 13 T cell receptor beta chains sequenced from a single sample in a study of metastatic and nonmetastatic thyroid tumors. No treatment of any kind had been given to any patient before thyroid surgery. TCRdb re-called clones from the PCR reads using MiXCR. The table lists approximately 35,000 clones, around 33% of them singletons, with more than 15% in the top ten. Sequenced sample: tumor tissue. These receptors were taken from a female donor with papillary thyroid cancer or a benign thyroid nodule (not recorded which). Some clones in this sample may be carry-over from other donors' samples.

V and J are TRBV27 and TRBJ2-7, with 7 bases aligning to TRBD1. V gave up 1 base and J gave up 4 bases; unmatched junction bases: 4. Per germline, CDR1 MNHEY and CDR2 SMNVEV (reference sequence). The CDR3 length is 14 residues. The CDR3 coding sequence is TGTGCCAGCAGTTTATTTTACAGGGGTTACGAGCAGTACTTC. Its protein is CASSLFYRGYEQYF.

This rearrangement joins TRBV20-1 to TRBJ1-6; D is possibly TRBD1 (6 bases). The CDR3 is 14 residues long. V was clipped by 0 bases and J by 10 bases, with 13 bases between them. Germline CDR1 is DFQATT and CDR2 is SNEGSKA (reference sequence). The CDR3 nucleotides read TGCAGTGCTAGAGATGGGCAGGGGAACTCACCCCTCCACTTT. This encodes CSARDGQGNSPLHF.

The genes are TRBV7-9 and TRBJ2-5; TRBD2 agrees at 12 bases. V dropped 5 bases and J dropped 2; count of bases not matched to a gene: 3. The CDR3 is made up of 15 amino acids. Germline CDR1 and CDR2: SEHNR and FQNEAQ (reference sequence). CDR3 sequence reads: CASSPGLAGQETQYF. The CDR3 coding sequence is TGTGCCAGCAGCCCAGGACTAGCGGGACAAGAGACCCAGTACTTC. Supplemented by reference TRBV7-9 and TRBJ2-5, the full variable domain reads DTGVSQNPRHKITKRGQNVTFRCDPISEHNRLYWYRQTLGQGPEFLTYFQNEAQLEKSRLLSDRFSAERPKGSFSTLEIQRTEQGDSAMYLCASSPGLAGQETQYFGPGTRLLVL.

The chain recombines TRBV19 with TRBJ1-1; D remains ambiguous. V was pared by 7 bases and J by 3 bases, with 9 bases between. This CDR3 comprises 12 residues. The germline V gene encodes CDR1 LNHDA and CDR2 SQIVND (reference sequence). The CDR3 here is CASNTGYTEAFF. The CDR3 DNA is TGTGCCAGTAATACGGGATACACTGAAGCTTTCTTT.

The chain links TRBV3-1 to TRBJ1-6, with a tentative D call TRBD1 (6 bases). V was cut by 7 bases and J by 10 bases, with 17 bases left in between. This CDR3 is built from 14 residues. Germline loops: CDR1 LGHDT, CDR2 YNNKEL (reference sequence). In DNA form, the CDR3 reads TGTGCCAGCACCCTGGGGGGGGCCGGATCACCCCTCCACTTT. Protein sequence: CASTLGGAGSPLHF.

This clone was seen a few times. This chain uses TRBV25-1 with TRBJ1-5; no clear D. CDR1 MGHDK and CDR2 SYGVNS come from the germline V gene. This CDR3 has 12 amino acids. V was cut by 4 bases and J by 4 bases, with 5 bases left in between. This chain's CDR3 is CASSGDNQPQHF. The DNA of the CDR3 is TGTGCCAGCAGTGGGGATAATCAGCCCCAGCATTTT.

The table lists this clone with a count of one. This chain joins TRBV4-3 and TRBJ1-5, with no clear D. The CDR3 consists of 15 residues. CDR1 LGHNA and CDR2 YSLEER come from the germline V gene. The V end was cut by 0 bases, the J end by 6 bases, with 12 bases between. CDR3 region: CASSQEVLQTQPQHF. The CDR3 DNA reads TGCGCCAGCAGCCAAGAAGTATTACAGACTCAGCCCCAGCATTTT.

The chain employs TRBV4-3 and TRBJ1-4; D uncertain. Trimming left V 3 bases short and J 8 bases short, with 13 bases between. Germline lookup yields CDR1 LGHNA and CDR2 YSLEER. CDR3 length: 14 residues. The CDR3 sequence: CASSHRSDREKLFF. The DNA for the CDR3 is TGCGCCAGCAGCCACCGGTCGGATCGGGAAAAACTGTTTTTT.

In this sample, this clone turned up a few times. The chain employs TRBV28 and TRBJ2-7; 8 bases map to TRBD1. The CDR3 runs to 14 residues. From germline, CDR1 is MDHEN and CDR2 SYDVKM. J lost 2 bases, V lost 4 bases, and 4 bases had no gene match. The CDR3 region is CASSSDRGAYEQYF. DNA of the CDR3: TGTGCCAGCAGTTCCGACAGGGGCGCCTACGAGCAGTACTTC.

This clone was observed a handful of times. The sample holds other DNA sequences that translate to the same CDR3. The chain couples TRBV28 to TRBJ2-7; D is undetermined. Trimming cost V 4 bases and J 4 bases, with 8 bases left between them. The germline V gene has CDR1 MDHEN and CDR2 SYDVKM. The CDR3 runs to 12 residues. The CDR3 spells CASSSRRYEQYF. Written as DNA, the CDR3 is TGTGCCAGCAGTTCACGAAGGTACGAGCAGTACTTC.

This clone was seen only a few times. The chain employs TRBV28 and TRBJ2-3, with 7 nucleotides matching TRBD2. V lost 5 bases, J lost 3 bases, and 5 bases stayed unmatched. Germline assignment: CDR1 MDHEN and CDR2 SYDVKM. CDR3 length: 14 amino acids. CDR3 sequence: CASSPGRLTDTQYF. Written as DNA, the CDR3 is TGTGCCAGCAGTCCCGGGAGGCTGACAGATACGCAGTATTTT.

The chain recombines TRBV5-1 with TRBJ2-2, with TRBD2 as a possible D gene (5 bases). Per germline, CDR1 SGHRS and CDR2 YFSETQ. The CDR3 has 18 amino acids. With 4 bases removed from V and 1 base from J, the gap between germline ends came to 20 bases. The CDR3 loop is CASSTGRGYTVNTGELFF. The CDR3 nucleotides are TGCGCCAGCAGCACGGGCCGGGGTTACACCGTGAACACCGGGGAGCTGTTTTTT.

This clone was seen more than once but under ten times. The chain has TRBV12-3 or TRBV12-4 and TRBJ2-3, with a weak D call TRBD2 (6 bases). With 5 bases removed from V and 7 bases from J, the gap between germline ends came to 19 bases. CDR3 length: 15 amino acids. CDR3 in amino acids: CASSPAGRTANTQYF. CDR3 coding DNA: TGTGCCAGCAGTCCAGCGGGTCGGACTGCGAATACGCAGTATTTT.